The 23 T cell receptor beta chains listed next were all sequenced from one sample in a study of cytomegalovirus exposure and HLA in healthy donors. Primers for the PCR totalled 60 Vbeta and 13 Jbeta. This table comes from immunoSEQ multiplex PCR, and its TCRdb copy is limited to in-frame clones, with some not included. The data hold 90,000 to 150,000 clones, with just over 15% observed a single time. Sequenced input: PBMCs. The source of these receptors is a woman in her late teens or twenties in good health and CMV-seronegative.

In this sample, this clone turned up a few times. This rearrangement joins TRBV5-4 to TRBJ2-1; 11 bases align to TRBD2. V lost 3 bases and J lost 5; bases outside the gene matches: 4. CDR1 and CDR2 from the germline V gene are SGHNT and YYREEE (reference sequence). The length of the CDR3 is 15 residues. The CDR3 DNA sequence: TGTGCCAGCAGCTCCGGGACTAGCGGAAACAATGAGCAGTTCTTC. Its translation: CASSSGTSGNNEQFF.

The chain combines TRBV5-1 with TRBJ1-1, with a possible D match to TRBD1 (6 bases). The germline V and J ends were trimmed by 3 bases and 5 bases, with 26 bases remaining between them. This CDR3 contains 18 residues. Germline V CDR1 and CDR2: SGHRS, YFSETQ. CDR3 bases: TGCGCCAGCAGCTCCCCCGAGGGGGTAGGCGGATCGGGGACTGAAGCTTTCTTT. Residues: CASSSPEGVGGSGTEAFF.

This clone appeared many times. This chain uses TRBV6-5 with TRBJ2-1; 10 nucleotides line up with TRBD2. CDR3 length equals 14 residues. CDR1 MNHEY and CDR2 SVGAGI come from the germline V gene. V lost 5 bases to trimming and J lost 2 bases; unmatched junction nucleotides: 0. The CDR3 nucleotides are TGTGCCAGCAGTAGCGGGGGGGCCTACAATGAGCAGTTCTTC. The encoded protein is CASSSGGAYNEQFF.

The chain carries TRBV6-1 and TRBJ1-5, with TRBD1 as a possible D gene (5 bases). The CDR3 is made up of 13 amino acids. V was pared by 8 bases and J by 1 base, with 9 bases between. The germline V gene encodes CDR1 MNHNS and CDR2 SASEGT. CDR3 residues: CASGRASNQPQHF. The CDR3 nucleotides are TGTGCCAGCGGCAGGGCAAGCAATCAGCCCCAGCATTTT.

This clone has more than one count but fewer than ten. The genes are TRBV14 and TRBJ1-1; 12 nucleotides match TRBD1. Germline CDR1 SGHDN, CDR2 FVKESK. This CDR3 spans 17 amino acids. V shed 0 bases, J shed 1 base, and the junction held 3 bases outside the gene matches. The CDR3, as DNA: TGTGCCAGCAGCCAAGAAGGGGACAGGGGGCAGAACACTGAAGCTTTCTTT. Residues: CASSQEGDRGQNTEAFF.

This chain links TRBV6-1 with TRBJ1-2; no clear D gene. CDR1 and CDR2 from the germline V gene are MNHNS and SASEGT. The CDR3 runs to 14 residues. Deletions cut 2 bases from V and 1 base from J, with 8 bases between. CDR3 in DNA: TGTGCCAGCAGTGAATGGCGAGGTAACTATGGCTACACCTTC. It specifies CASSEWRGNYGYTF.

The chain combines TRBV29-1 with TRBJ2-3; perhaps TRBD1 as D (5 bases). V was trimmed by 4 bases and J by 4 bases, leaving 18 bases between them. Germline assignment: CDR1 SQVTM and CDR2 ANQGSEA. This CDR3 has 15 amino acids. For the CDR3, the DNA is TGCAGCGTTGGGGAAGGGGTATTAACATCAGATACGCAGTATTTT. This sequence encodes CSVGEGVLTSDTQYF.

This clone turned up a few times. J is TRBJ1-2 and V is TRBV11-2; D gene unclear. The V and J ends lost 5 bases and 4 bases respectively, with 14 bases between them. The CDR3 covers 14 residues. Germline values: CDR1 SGHAT, CDR2 FQNNGV. The CDR3 region is CASSLERVGYGYTF. The DNA for the CDR3 is TGTGCCAGCAGCCTGGAGCGGGTGGGCTATGGCTACACCTTC.

This chain connects TRBV2 to TRBJ2-1; D perhaps matches TRBD2 (6 bases). The germline V gene encodes CDR1 SNHLY and CDR2 FYNNEI. The CDR3 has 12 residues. The germline V and J ends were trimmed by 8 bases and 5 bases, with 10 bases remaining between them. In DNA, the CDR3 is TGTGCCAGCCCGGCGGGAAACAATGAGCAGTTCTTC. Translating it yields CASPAGNNEQFF. The whole variable domain, filled in from reference TRBV2 and TRBJ2-1, reads EPEVTQTPSHQVTQMGQEVILRCVPISNHLYFYWYRQILGQKVEFLVSFYNNEISEKSEIFDDQFSVERPDGSNFTLKIRSTKLEDSAMYFCASPAGNNEQFFGPGTRLTVL.

This chain joins TRBV6-4 and TRBJ2-3; 8 nucleotides match TRBD2. The CDR3 consists of 15 residues. V lost 2 bases and J lost 4; bases outside the gene matches: 5. Looked up from germline, CDR1 is MRHNA and CDR2 is SNTAGT. The DNA of the CDR3 is TGTGCCAGCAGTGACACTAGCGGAGCGGCAGATACGCAGTATTTT. Amino acids: CASSDTSGAADTQYF.

This sequence joins TRBV7-2 and TRBJ1-2; 7 bases line up with TRBD1. The CDR3 is 13 amino acids. The V gene's germline CDR1 is SGHTA and CDR2 FQGNSA. V lost 7 bases, J lost 6 bases, and 8 bases stayed unmatched. The CDR3 loop is CASNPYRGDGYTF. In nucleotides, the CDR3 is TGTGCCAGCAACCCGTACAGGGGAGATGGCTACACCTTC. Variable domain in full (rest from reference TRBV7-2 and TRBJ1-2): GAGVSQSPSNKVTEKGKDVELRCDPISGHTALYWYRQSLGQGLEFLIYFQGNSAPDKSGLPSDRFSAERTGGSVSTLTIQRTQQEDSAVYLCASNPYRGDGYTFGSGTRLTVV.

The chain couples TRBV27 to TRBJ2-1, with 8 bases fitting TRBD1. Germline loops: CDR1 MNHEY, CDR2 SMNVEV (reference sequence). Trimming cost V 2 bases and J 3 bases; bases outside gene matches: 6. The CDR3 consists of 16 residues. CDR3 loop: CASSLLTGTGYNEQFF. CDR3 DNA sequence: TGTGCCAGCAGTTTACTCACCGGGACAGGCTACAATGAGCAGTTCTTC.

This clone came up a few times. The V and J genes are TRBV4-2 and TRBJ1-5; tentative D call: TRBD1 (6 bases). Trimming removed 4 bases from V and 3 bases from J, with 10 bases in between. The CDR3 has 14 amino acids. Germline V gene sequence: CDR1 LGHNA, CDR2 YNFKEQ. The CDR3: CASSPTGFNQPQHF. The CDR3 nucleotides read TGTGCCAGCAGCCCGACAGGATTCAATCAGCCCCAGCATTTT.

This clone was counted only a few times. The rearrangement links TRBV6-5 to TRBJ2-7, with D possibly being TRBD1 (7 bases). Looked up from germline, CDR1 is MNHEY and CDR2 is SVGAGI. The CDR3 consists of 15 residues. Trimming cost V 7 bases and J 2 bases, with 18 bases left between them. The CDR3 spells CASTKGASVAYEQYF. The CDR3 bases are TGTGCCAGCACCAAGGGGGCTAGCGTGGCCTACGAGCAGTACTTC.

This clone was counted between two and nine times. The CDR3 DNA is TGTGCCAGCTCACCTGGGCACAACGAGCAGTACTTC. Amino acid sequence: CASSPGHNEQYF. The V gene is TRBV18, the J gene TRBJ2-7; no firm D call. The CDR3 totals 12 residues. The V end lost 3 bases, the J end lost 5 bases, and 8 bases lay between the germline ends. Germline lookup yields CDR1 KGHSH and CDR2 LQKENI.

This clone was picked up a small number of times. The gene calls are TRBV29-1 and TRBJ2-3; 10 bases match TRBD1. The germline V gene encodes CDR1 SQVTM and CDR2 ANQGSEA. V shed 6 bases and J 6 bases; nucleotides not matched to a gene: 9. The CDR3 is 14 residues long. CDR3 amino acids: CSVARDRGADTQYF. CDR3 sequence (DNA): TGCAGCGTCGCTAGGGACAGGGGTGCCGATACGCAGTATTTT.

There are a few counts of this clone. The V gene is TRBV4-1, the J gene TRBJ1-6, with 8 bases aligning to TRBD1. Germline V gene sequence: CDR1 MGHRA, CDR2 YSYEKL. Trimming cost V 3 bases and J 14 bases; bases outside gene matches: 15. This CDR3 has 16 amino acids. This CDR3 reads CASSHGGTGRTKTLHF. DNA of the CDR3: TGCGCCAGCAGCCACGGCGGGACAGGACGAACGAAAACCCTCCACTTT.

V is TRBV28 and J is TRBJ2-3; tentatively, D is TRBD2 (6 bases). The CDR3 is 15 amino acids. The V end was cut by 6 bases, the J end by 6 bases, with 19 bases between. Germline CDR1 is MDHEN and CDR2 is SYDVKM. DNA of the CDR3: TGTGCCAGCAGGACACTAGCAGCCGCACGGGATACGCAGTATTTT. This sequence encodes CASRTLAAARDTQYF.

This chain connects TRBV19 to TRBJ2-2; 12 bases agree with TRBD2. Germline CDR1 is LNHDA and CDR2 is SQIVND (reference sequence). V shed 3 bases and J 7 bases; nucleotides not matched to a gene: 6. The CDR3 totals 16 residues. The CDR3 DNA reads as TGTGCCAGTAGTATGCTAGCGGGGGGGCGCGGCGGGGAGCTGTTTTTT. It is translated as CASSMLAGGRGGELFF.

This clone was detected a few times. The rearrangement joins TRBV7-2 to TRBJ2-4; D is perhaps TRBD1 (5 bases). CDR1 SGHTA and CDR2 FQGNSA come from the germline V gene. Trimming stripped 5 bases from V and 8 bases from J, with 13 bases between. CDR3 length equals 13 residues. This chain's CDR3 is CASSVNQGYIQYF. In DNA, the CDR3 is TGTGCCAGCAGCGTTAACCAGGGTTACATTCAGTACTTC. The variable domain in full, with the rest retrieved from reference TRBV7-2 and TRBJ2-4, is GAGVSQSPSNKVTEKGKDVELRCDPISGHTALYWYRQSLGQGLEFLIYFQGNSAPDKSGLPSDRFSAERTGGSVSTLTIQRTQQEDSAVYLCASSVNQGYIQYFGAGTRLSVL.

Only a few counts were recorded for this clone. This chain uses TRBV5-1 with TRBJ1-4, with 7 bases that match TRBD1. CDR1 SGHRS and CDR2 YFSETQ come from the germline V gene. The CDR3 covers 16 residues. V was pared by 4 bases and J by 6 bases, with 12 bases of the junction left unmatched. The DNA of the CDR3 is TGCGCCAGCAGCCCAAAGGGGGCCCAGAGGGATGAAAAACTGTTTTTT. Amino acids: CASSPKGAQRDEKLFF.

This chain uses TRBV27 with TRBJ1-5; no reliable D call. Trimming shortened V by 3 bases and J by 0 bases, and 15 bases separated the two germline ends. Germline-derived CDR1 and CDR2 are MNHEY and SMNVEV (reference sequence). The CDR3 has 17 amino acids. In DNA, the CDR3 is TGTGCCAGCAGTTTGGGTGGGCAGGCGTATAGCAATCAGCCCCAGCATTTT. Translation gives CASSLGGQAYSNQPQHF.

The chain carries TRBV7-3 and TRBJ2-2, with D unresolved. With 1 base removed from V and 7 bases from J, the gap between germline ends came to 13 bases. CDR3 length: 15 residues. Germline CDR1 and CDR2: SGHTA and FQGTGA. The CDR3 region has the DNA TGTGCCAGCAGCTTAAGTAGTAGTGCGGTCGGGGAGCTGTTTTTT. Amino acids: CASSLSSSAVGELFF.